These 32 T cell receptor beta chains were all obtained from the same sample, sequenced in a study of blood T cells in healthy people across ages. Using a J-beta primer mix together with a sample-barcoded 5' primer, a second PCR was run for roughly 7 to 12 cycles. A single record per CDR3 protein comes from TCRdb applying MiXCR to the 5' RACE reads. The profile covers 1.5 million or so distinct CDR3 sequences, with approximately 42% appearing a single time and roughly 3.7% taken by the ten largest. The source material was blood. The receptor source for this set is a woman aged 18-30 years in good health.

This clonotype has only a few counts. This chain uses TRBV2 with TRBJ1-2; TRBD1 agrees at 9 bases. The junction had 2 bases not matched to a gene; V was cut back by 8 bases and J by 4 bases. Germline values: CDR1 SNHLY, CDR2 FYNNEI. The CDR3 is made up of 12 amino acids. The CDR3 reads CASATGGYGYTF. In DNA form, the CDR3 reads TGTGCCAGCGCGACAGGGGGCTATGGCTACACCTTC.

The rearrangement joins TRBV9 to TRBJ2-7; perhaps D is TRBD1 or TRBD2 (7 bases each). Germline CDR1 and CDR2: SGDLS and YYNGEE. Trimming removed 3 bases from V and 2 bases from J, with 12 bases in between. This CDR3 comprises 14 residues. In DNA form, the CDR3 reads TGTGCCAGCAGCGCTGCAGGGGGGGCCTACGAGCAGTACTTC. Protein sequence: CASSAAGGAYEQYF.

This chain uses TRBV7-9 with TRBJ2-1; 9 bases are shared with TRBD2. Germline V gene lookup returns CDR1 SEHNR and CDR2 FQNEAQ (reference sequence). J gave up 4 bases and V 3 bases, and 4 bases lay outside the gene matches. The CDR3 spans 15 residues. The CDR3 DNA follows: TGTGCCAGCAGCTTTGCGCTAGCGGGGTACAATGAGCAGTTCTTC. Its protein product is CASSFALAGYNEQFF.

The J gene is TRBJ2-1, the V gene TRBV7-9; a weak D match, TRBD2 (6 bases). The better agreement between TRBJ2-7 and the DNA end casts doubt on the J call. This CDR3 contains 16 residues. From germline, CDR1 is SEHNR and CDR2 FQNEAQ (reference sequence). The CDR3 sequence: CASSPRIGGIYNEQYF. Written as DNA, the CDR3 is TGTGCCAGCAGCCCTCGGATCGGCGGGATATACAATGAGCAGTACTTC.

This clonotype was found a few times. This chain uses TRBV5-5 with TRBJ2-4, with TRBD1 matching 9 bases. Looked up from germline, CDR1 is SGHKS and CDR2 is YYEKEE (reference sequence). V gave up 3 bases and J gave up 5 bases; unmatched junction bases: 9. The CDR3 spans 16 residues. Written as DNA, the CDR3 is TGTGCCAGCAGCTCCCGACAGGGGGAAGTCGAAAACATTCAGTACTTC. Its translation: CASSSRQGEVENIQYF.

The chain links TRBV29-1 to TRBJ1-6; D not certain. The CDR3 is made up of 14 amino acids. V was trimmed by 3 bases and J by 7 bases, leaving 13 bases between them. Germline CDR1 SQVTM, CDR2 ANQGSEA. CDR3 protein: CSVEDVGMNSPLHF. DNA for the CDR3: TGCAGCGTTGAGGATGTGGGCATGAATTCACCCCTCCACTTT.

This rearrangement joins TRBV4-3 to TRBJ1-5, with a possible D match to TRBD1 (5 bases). Per germline, CDR1 LGHNA and CDR2 YSLEER. The V gene lost 2 bases and the J gene lost 4 bases, with 6 bases spanning the gap. The CDR3 extends over 13 amino acids. In nucleotides, the CDR3 is TGCGCCAGCAGCCAAAGACAGAATCAGCCCCAGCATTTT. Translating gives CASSQRQNQPQHF.

The sample holds a few counts of this clonotype. V usage is TRBV12-3 or TRBV12-4 and J usage is TRBJ2-7; possible D gene TRBD2, 6 bases. V was shortened by 1 base and J by 2 bases, with 9 bases between the two germline ends. CDR3 length: 14 residues. CDR3 nucleotides: TGTGCCAGCAGTTTAGAGGAGGGGCCCTACGAGCAGTACTTC. This codes for CASSLEEGPYEQYF.

This clonotype occurred a few times. The V gene is TRBV21-1, the J gene TRBJ2-5. TRBV21-1 counts as a pseudogene. The CDR3 sequence is 15 residues long. CDR3: CASSKEMNSQETQYF. DNA of the CDR3: TGTGCCAGCAGCAAAGAGATGAACAGTCAAGAGACCCAGTACTTC.

This clonotype has just one count. This chain links TRBV4-3 with TRBJ2-2; D remains unclear. CDR1 and CDR2 (germline): LGHNA, YSLEER. The ends were cut back, 1 base at V and 3 bases at J, with 6 bases in the middle. This CDR3 is built from 14 residues. The CDR3 DNA is TGCGCCAGCAGCCAAGTCGGGTACACCGGGGAGCTGTTTTTT. Its protein is CASSQVGYTGELFF.

The rearrangement links TRBV12-3 or TRBV12-4 to TRBJ2-3, with 10 bases lining up with TRBD2. The CDR3 is 15 amino acids. After removal of 6 bases from V and 4 bases from J, the junction contained 7 bases not matched to a gene. In nucleotides, the CDR3 is TGTGCCAGCAGGCCGGCTAGCGGGAGCTCAGATACGCAGTATTTT. Its translation is CASRPASGSSDTQYF.

CDR3 bases: TGCAGTGCTACGTCCGTAACGGGAGGGACTGAAGCTTTCTTT. It encodes CSATSVTGGTEAFF. The rearrangement uses TRBV20-1 and TRBJ1-1; D is uncertain. This CDR3 region has 14 residues. The V and J ends lost 4 bases and 5 bases respectively, with 17 bases between them. Germline CDR1 reads DFQATT; CDR2 reads SNEGSKA (reference sequence).

In its sample, this clonotype was seen a few times. The chain recombines TRBV4-1 with TRBJ2-1, with 9 bases matching TRBD2. The ends lost 4 bases at V and 0 bases at J; junction bases unmatched: 16. Germline lookup yields CDR1 MGHRA and CDR2 YSYEKL. This CDR3 region has 20 residues. The CDR3 DNA is TGCGCCAGCAGCCCAGCGACTAGCGGACACTTCCGTAGCTCCTACAATGAGCAGTTCTTC. It encodes CASSPATSGHFRSSYNEQFF.

This rearrangement joins TRBV20-1 to TRBJ2-4, with no clear D. The tail of the sequence fits TRBJ2-7 better, so the J call may be wrong. Germline CDR1 DFQATT, CDR2 SNEGSKA (reference sequence). The CDR3 spans 14 residues. The CDR3: CSATLGPKVYEQYF. The CDR3 region has the DNA TGCAGTGCTACCCTTGGACCTAAGGTATACGAGCAGTACTTC.

Only a few counts were recorded for this clonotype. The V gene is TRBV10-3, the J gene TRBJ2-1; D uncertain. Trimming took 0 bases from V and 12 from J, leaving 15 bases between them. Germline-derived CDR1 and CDR2 are ENHRY and SYGVKD. CDR3 size: 14 residues. CDR3 in amino acids: CAISESYTDFGQFF. The CDR3 nucleotides read TGTGCCATCAGTGAGTCATACACGGATTTTGGGCAGTTCTTC.

This chain connects TRBV27 to TRBJ1-1; no clear D gene. The V gene's germline CDR1 is MNHEY and CDR2 SMNVEV (reference sequence). This CDR3 has 14 amino acids. Trimming cost V 6 bases and J 1 base, with 12 bases left between them. In nucleotides, the CDR3 is TGTGCCAGCAGGTGGGGAGGGTCGAACACTGAAGCTTTCTTT. Amino acid sequence: CASRWGGSNTEAFF.

Remarks on this clonotype: Germline and junction disagree at one end, which may indicate a read error. CDR3 in DNA: TGTGCCTGCAGTGCCTTCCGCTACAATGAGCAGTACTTC. Amino acid sequence: CACSAFRYNEQYF. The chain uses TRBV12-3 or TRBV12-4 and TRBJ2-1; D is unclear. The J call may be faulty, since TRBJ2-7 better matches the DNA end. The CDR3 consists of 13 residues.

The chain joins TRBV6-2 or TRBV6-3 to TRBJ2-1; 9 nucleotides align to TRBD2. The CDR3 length is 16 residues. The trim removed 7 bases at V and 4 bases at J, leaving 11 bases unmatched. Germline V gives CDR1 MNHEY, CDR2 SVGEGT. The CDR3 DNA reads as TGTGCCAGCACAGGCCGGCTAGCGGGATCTTACAATGAGCAGTTCTTC. As protein: CASTGRLAGSYNEQFF.

This clonotype appeared a few times. CDR3 residues: CASRSTGPGYEQYF. CDR3 nucleotides: TGTGCCAGCAGGTCGACAGGGCCCGGCTACGAGCAGTACTTC. The chain carries TRBV12-3 or TRBV12-4 and TRBJ2-7, with 7 bases that match TRBD1. V shed 6 bases and J 3 bases; nucleotides not matched to a gene: 8. This CDR3 contains 14 residues.

CDR3 nucleotides: TGTGCCAGCAGTTTCCGGCAGAGCTCCTACGAGCAGTACTTC. This translates into CASSFRQSSYEQYF. The gene calls are TRBV12-3 or TRBV12-4 and TRBJ2-7, with D unclear. CDR3 length: 14 amino acids. V was trimmed by 3 bases and J by 0 bases, leaving 9 bases between them.

As regards this clonotype: A read error is possible here, since a much larger clone lies one base away. The rearrangement links TRBV4-1 to TRBJ2-5, with 8 positions matching TRBD1. The DNA matches TRBJ2-7 better at its end, which makes the J call doubtful. CDR3 length: 22 amino acids. Germline CDR1 reads MGHRA; CDR2 reads YSYEKL. The CDR3 DNA reads TGCGCCAGCAGCCAAGAAGAAGTAATAAGGCAGGGGGCAACCTTAGCTTACTACGAGCAGTACTTC. Its protein is CASSQEEVIRQGATLAYYEQYF.

The chain carries TRBV5-1 and TRBJ2-1; 10 nucleotides agree with TRBD2. The ends lost 1 base at V and 9 bases at J; junction bases unmatched: 4. Germline CDR1 and CDR2: SGHRS and YFSETQ. The CDR3 is made up of 14 amino acids. The CDR3 sequence is CASSLSGGEGEQFF. The CDR3 DNA reads as TGCGCCAGCAGCTTGAGCGGGGGGGAAGGTGAGCAGTTCTTC.

The chain uses TRBV20-1 and TRBJ2-4; 8 nucleotides match TRBD1. Germline V gene data show CDR1 as DFQATT and CDR2 as SNEGSKA (reference sequence). Trimming at V came to 6 bases and at J to 3 bases, leaving 7 bases not matched to a gene. The CDR3 runs to 14 residues. The CDR3 protein is CSASDRGYKNIQYF. Written as DNA, the CDR3 is TGCAGTGCAAGCGACAGGGGTTACAAAAACATTCAGTACTTC.

This chain links TRBV20-1 with TRBJ2-1; no firm D call. Germline assignment: CDR1 DFQATT and CDR2 SNEGSKA (reference sequence). This CDR3 has 15 residues. The V and J ends lost 3 bases and 0 bases respectively, with 12 bases between them. CDR3 protein: CSARTRTSSYNEQFF. In DNA, the CDR3 is TGCAGTGCTAGGACACGTACCAGCTCCTACAATGAGCAGTTCTTC.

This clonotype has a handful of counts. The rearrangement joins TRBV11-2 to TRBJ1-2; TRBD1 matches at 10 bases. CDR3 size: 16 residues. V gave up 2 bases and J gave up 2 bases; unmatched junction bases: 5. Germline CDR1 is SGHAT and CDR2 is FQNNGV. The CDR3 bases are TGTGCCAGCAGCTTAACCCGGGACAGGGGAAACTATGGCTACACCTTC. Translation: CASSLTRDRGNYGYTF.

The V and J genes are TRBV29-1 and TRBJ1-5, with D maybe TRBD1 (6 bases). The germline V gene encodes CDR1 SQVTM and CDR2 ANQGSEA. V lost 7 bases, J lost 6 bases, and 13 bases lay in between. The CDR3 is 12 amino acids. CDR3 sequence reads: CSAQLGAQPQHF. Written as DNA, the CDR3 is TGCAGCGCCCAATTGGGGGCTCAGCCCCAGCATTTT.

A few counts support this clonotype. The chain employs TRBV6-5 and TRBJ1-3; D remains unclear. This CDR3 is 14 amino acids long. V was cut by 2 bases and J by 0 bases, with 5 bases left in between. The germline CDR1 and CDR2 sequences are MNHEY and SVGAGI. The CDR3: CASSYTSSGNTIYF. CDR3 coding DNA: TGTGCCAGCAGTTACACGAGCTCTGGAAACACCATATATTTT.

The chain uses TRBV20-1 and TRBJ2-4, with a possible D match to TRBD2 (7 bases). The DNA end favors TRBJ2-7, so the J call may be wrong. The CDR3 totals 14 residues. Germline values: CDR1 DFQATT, CDR2 SNEGSKA (reference sequence). This CDR3 is CSARVSGTNYEQYF. CDR3 bases: TGCAGTGCTAGAGTCAGCGGGACAAACTACGAGCAGTACTTC.

The gene calls are TRBV20-1 and TRBJ2-2; tentatively, D is TRBD2 (5 bases). Germline V gene data show CDR1 as DFQATT and CDR2 as SNEGSKA (reference sequence). V lost 6 bases, J lost 3 bases, and 11 bases lay in between. CDR3 length equals 13 residues. The CDR3 sequence is CSALDFDTGELFF. CDR3 bases: TGCAGTGCGTTGGACTTCGACACCGGGGAGCTGTTTTTT.

Only a few counts were recorded for this clonotype. The CDR3 spells CAISDSSGRGEQFF. CDR3 sequence (DNA): TGTGCCATCAGTGACTCTAGCGGGCGGGGTGAGCAGTTCTTC. The chain uses TRBV10-3 and TRBJ2-1, with TRBD2 identical over 8 bases. This CDR3 contains 14 residues. CDR1 is ENHRY and CDR2 is SYGVKD in the germline V gene. The ends lost 3 bases at V and 9 bases at J; junction bases unmatched: 7.

This clonotype was seen only a few times. The chain recombines TRBV6-2 or TRBV6-3 with TRBJ1-4, with no clear D. V was trimmed by 7 bases and J by 7 bases, leaving 16 bases between them. Germline lookup yields CDR1 MNHEY and CDR2 SVGEGT. The CDR3 length is 14 residues. The CDR3 loop reads CASTSTRNFEKLFF. CDR3 nucleotides: TGTGCCAGCACCTCGACCCGGAACTTTGAAAAACTGTTTTTT.

V and J are TRBV30 and TRBJ2-7; D unclear. V lost 2 bases and J lost 3, with 11 bases in between. The CDR3 contains 13 residues. Germline CDR1 reads GTSNPN; CDR2 reads SVGIG (reference sequence). The CDR3 DNA is TGTGCCTGGAGTCCCCTGGGCCACTACGAGCAGTACTTC. Translated: CAWSPLGHYEQYF.